The 11 T cell receptor beta chains in this list originate from one sample, sequenced in a study of blood T cell repertoires in COVID-19 (dated by TCRdb to 2020 to 2021). Library method: the immunoSEQ multiplex PCR assay. TCRdb carries this immuneACCESS record with in-frame sequences only. Its versions omit some clonotypes, under half of them owing to an unresolved V gene in the studies checked, with the rest unexplained. The sample data list fewer than 150,000 clones, and roughly 81% of these were observed just once. Jointly, the top ten make up less than 3.5% of the sample. The sample consisted of peripheral blood. Source of these receptors: a man between 40 and 49 years old with acute or convalescent COVID-19.

This chain joins TRBV5-1 and TRBJ2-3, with TRBD2 identical over 8 bases. Germline CDR1 SGHRS, CDR2 YFSETQ. After removal of 2 bases from V and 0 bases from J, the junction contained 20 bases not matched to a gene. CDR3 length equals 21 residues. CDR3 nucleotides: TGCGCCAGCAGCTTCCTACCGGGACTAGGACCTTTGCTCTCTAGCACAGATACGCAGTATTTT. Amino acids: CASSFLPGLGPLLSSTDTQYF. The whole variable domain, remainder taken from reference TRBV5-1 and TRBJ2-3, is KAGVTQTPRYLIKTRGQQVTLSCSPISGHRSVSWYQQTPGQGLQFLFEYFSETQRNKGNFPGRFSGRQFSNSRSEMNVSTLELGDSALYLCASSFLPGLGPLLSSTDTQYFGPGTRLTVL.

The chain is built from TRBV7-2 and TRBJ1-2; TRBD1 matches 9 bases. V shed 4 bases and J 0 bases; nucleotides not matched to a gene: 9. The CDR3 is 17 residues long. Germline V CDR1 and CDR2: SGHTA, FQGNSA. The CDR3 loop is CASSSSRDRVANYGYTF. The CDR3 coding sequence is TGTGCCAGCAGCTCGTCCCGGGACAGGGTTGCTAACTATGGCTACACCTTC.

V and J are TRBV14 and TRBJ1-2; TRBD1 is a possible D gene (5 bases). The CDR3 loop spans 17 amino acids. The V and J ends lost 1 base and 3 bases respectively, with 18 bases between them. Looked up from germline, CDR1 is SGHDN and CDR2 is FVKESK. The CDR3 DNA is TGTGCCAGCAGCCAAGGGCAGGGACTCCCTACCTACTATGGCTACACCTTC. Translating it yields CASSQGQGLPTYYGYTF. The whole variable domain, filled in from reference TRBV14 and TRBJ1-2, reads EAGVTQFPSHSVIEKGQTVTLRCDPISGHDNLYWYRRVMGKEIKFLLHFVKESKQDESGMPNNRFLAERTGGTYSTLKVQPAELEDSGVYFCASSQGQGLPTYYGYTFGSGTRLTVV.

The chain has TRBV6-2 or TRBV6-3 and TRBJ2-3, with 8 bases lining up with TRBD2. The CDR3 is made up of 14 amino acids. The J segment lost 4 bases and the V segment lost 3 bases, leaving 3 bases of the junction unmatched. Germline V gene lookup returns CDR1 MNHEY and CDR2 SVGEGT. DNA of the CDR3: TGTGCCAGCAGTTATAGCGGGGAGGCAGATACGCAGTATTTT. This gives the protein CASSYSGEADTQYF.

The CDR3 DNA reads as TGCAGCGTTGACAAGACTAGCGGCTCCTACAATGAGCAGTTCTTC. Translation gives CSVDKTSGSYNEQFF. The chain uses TRBV29-1 and TRBJ2-1; 9 nucleotides match TRBD2. The CDR3 spans 15 residues. The junction had 3 bases not matched to a gene; V was cut back by 3 bases and J by 0 bases. Germline lookup yields CDR1 SQVTM and CDR2 ANQGSEA.

V is TRBV9 and J is TRBJ2-3; 10 nucleotides match TRBD1. V lost 4 bases, J lost 3 bases, and 5 bases stayed unmatched. The CDR3 has 15 amino acids. The germline CDR1 and CDR2 sequences are SGDLS and YYNGEE. This CDR3 is CASSLEGQGTDTQYF. DNA for the CDR3: TGTGCCAGCAGCCTCGAGGGACAGGGGACAGATACGCAGTATTTT.

The V call is TRBV18, the J call TRBJ2-7, with D possibly being TRBD2 (5 bases). In germline, CDR1 is KGHSH, CDR2 LQKENI. The CDR3 totals 14 residues. V was pared by 2 bases and J by 0 bases, with 8 bases between. The CDR3 nucleotides read TGTGCCAGCTCACCATCTAGCACCTCCTACGAGCAGTACTTC. This translates into CASSPSSTSYEQYF.

V is TRBV7-9 and J is TRBJ1-3; D not certain. V lost 5 bases and J lost 0, with 8 bases in between. CDR1 is SEHNR, CDR2 FQNEAQ, per germline (reference sequence). This CDR3 is 14 amino acids long. As DNA, the CDR3 is TGTGCCAGCAGCCCCCAGGCCTCTGGAAACACCATATATTTT. Residues: CASSPQASGNTIYF.

The chain is built from TRBV5-4 and TRBJ2-3; 9 positions agree with TRBD1. CDR3 length: 15 amino acids. V was pared by 5 bases and J by 2 bases, with 6 bases of the junction left unmatched. Germline V gene sequence: CDR1 SGHNT, CDR2 YYREEE (reference sequence). This CDR3 is CASSSGQGSTDTQYF. The CDR3 DNA sequence: TGTGCCAGCAGTTCGGGACAGGGATCCACAGATACGCAGTATTTT.

The gene calls are TRBV4-1 and TRBJ1-3; D not certain. Germline CDR1 is MGHRA and CDR2 is YSYEKL. V lost 1 base, J lost 0 bases, and 16 bases lay in between. CDR3 length: 18 amino acids. CDR3 in DNA: TGCGCCAGCAGCCAAGTGTTCTTCCAGGTGCCCTCTGGAAACACCATATATTTT. Its translation is CASSQVFFQVPSGNTIYF.

The CDR3 bases are TGTGCCAGTAGTATGGGAACCAGGGCCTATGGCTACACCTTC. It yields the protein CASSMGTRAYGYTF. V and J are TRBV19 and TRBJ1-2; a weak D match, TRBD1 (5 bases). Trimming pared 3 bases from V and 4 bases from J, leaving 12 bases between. The germline V gene has CDR1 LNHDA and CDR2 SQIVND (reference sequence). The CDR3 has 14 amino acids.